These 25 T cell receptor beta chains were sequenced from one sample in a study of blood T cell repertoires in COVID-19. Using immunoSEQ multiplex PCR, the repertoire was profiled, and TCRdb retains in-frame clones only, with some absent. The repertoire holds around 97,000 clones, approximately 84% seen once, with 10% in the top ten. Sequencing was done on a sample of peripheral blood. Every receptor here comes from an older man with acute or convalescent COVID-19.

The V call is TRBV6-6, the J call TRBJ1-3; possible D gene TRBD1, 6 bases. The CDR3 covers 14 residues. V was cut by 6 bases and J by 4 bases, with 13 bases left in between. CDR1 is MNHNY, CDR2 SVGAGI, per germline (reference sequence). The CDR3: CASSGAGDGNTIYF. For the CDR3, the DNA is TGTGCCAGCAGCGGGGCAGGGGACGGAAACACCATATATTTT.

This chain links TRBV30 with TRBJ2-3; maybe TRBD2 (5 bases). V lost 0 bases and J 4 bases, leaving 20 bases between the germline ends. The CDR3 runs to 17 residues. Germline values: CDR1 GTSNPN, CDR2 SVGIG (reference sequence). This chain's CDR3 is CAWSVLWRWNLADTQYF. DNA of the CDR3: TGTGCCTGGAGTGTACTGTGGAGGTGGAATTTAGCAGATACGCAGTATTTT.

The chain is built from TRBV4-2 and TRBJ2-3, with 15 bases matching TRBD2. This CDR3 region has 19 residues. The V and J ends lost 4 bases and 0 bases, in that order; junction bases with no gene match: 8. Germline CDR1 is LGHNA and CDR2 is YNFKEQ. The CDR3 sequence: CASSPEGLAGGSSTDTQYF. In DNA, the CDR3 is TGTGCCAGCAGCCCAGAGGGACTAGCGGGGGGCTCTAGCACAGATACGCAGTATTTT.

This sequence joins TRBV7-2 and TRBJ2-5, with 7 bases fitting TRBD2. The CDR3 is 14 amino acids. Germline CDR1 SGHTA, CDR2 FQGNSA. Trimming at V came to 5 bases and at J to 7 bases, leaving 10 bases not matched to a gene. The CDR3 bases are TGTGCCAGCAGCGCGGGGGAGGCTTGGGGGACCCAGTACTTC. As protein: CASSAGEAWGTQYF.

The chain couples TRBV6-6 to TRBJ1-4; the match to TRBD1 covers 8 bases. This CDR3 has 13 residues. The V gene end was trimmed by 4 bases and the J gene end by 5 bases; junction bases not matched to a gene: 0. From germline, CDR1 is MNHNY and CDR2 SVGAGI (reference sequence). For the CDR3, the DNA is TGTGCCAGCAGTTGGACAGGGAATGAAAAACTGTTTTTT. Amino acid sequence: CASSWTGNEKLFF.

This clone appeared once. The genes are TRBV12-3 or TRBV12-4 and TRBJ1-2, with D hard to call. The CDR3 covers 13 residues. V gave up 6 bases and J gave up 2 bases, with 10 bases separating them. The chain's CDR3 is CASRPGSNYGYTF. CDR3 in DNA: TGTGCCAGCAGGCCAGGATCGAACTATGGCTACACCTTC.

V and J are TRBV7-2 and TRBJ2-2; D unresolved. There are 15 residues in the CDR3. Trimming removed 7 bases from V and 2 bases from J, with 14 bases in between. Germline V gene data show CDR1 as SGHTA and CDR2 as FQGNSA. CDR3 residues: CASTSVGLNTGELFF. The CDR3 DNA reads as TGTGCCAGCACCTCGGTGGGCCTTAACACCGGGGAGCTGTTTTTT.

J is TRBJ2-5 and V is TRBV7-9, with 9 bases lining up with TRBD1. The CDR3 consists of 16 residues. Germline CDR1 reads SEHNR; CDR2 reads FQNEAQ (reference sequence). V dropped 5 bases and J dropped 4; count of bases not matched to a gene: 11. CDR3: CASSRTGTGFGETQYF. The CDR3 nucleotides read TGTGCCAGCAGCCGGACCGGGACAGGGTTTGGAGAGACCCAGTACTTC.

V gene TRBV7-3 combines with J gene TRBJ1-6; 7 bases fit TRBD1. The CDR3 spans 16 residues. Germline assignment: CDR1 SGHTA and CDR2 FQGTGA. Trimming took 5 bases from V and 6 from J; bases not matched to a gene: 10. The CDR3: CASSHRTGASNSPLHF. The CDR3 bases are TGTGCCAGCAGCCATAGGACAGGAGCCTCTAATTCACCCCTCCACTTT.

The rearrangement joins TRBV19 to TRBJ1-1; D remains ambiguous. CDR3 length equals 13 residues. V was pared by 5 bases and J by 1 base, with 8 bases between. Germline CDR1 LNHDA, CDR2 SQIVND (reference sequence). The DNA of the CDR3 is TGTGCCAGTAGTCCGGGTACGAACACTGAAGCTTTCTTT. Translation: CASSPGTNTEAFF.

Worth noting for this clone: The final CDR3 position lacks the conserved phenylalanine or tryptophan, pointing to a likely read error. The DNA is left out, because the CDR3 cannot be placed on it with certainty; the CDR3 is given as TCRdb lists it. CDR3 protein: CASSLKGV. The V and J genes are TRBV12-3 or TRBV12-4 and TRBJ2-4; the D call in the table, TRBD1, was not verified against the DNA. The CDR3 is 8 residues long, counting both termini.

The rearrangement joins TRBV30 to TRBJ1-5, with D possibly matching TRBD1 (6 bases). The V gene lost 2 bases and the J gene lost 0 bases, with 11 bases spanning the gap. CDR3 length equals 15 residues. Germline values: CDR1 GTSNPN, CDR2 SVGIG (reference sequence). The CDR3 spells CAWSRQVYSNQPQHF. The CDR3 nucleotides read TGTGCCTGGAGTCGACAGGTTTATAGCAATCAGCCCCAGCATTTT.

This chain connects TRBV6-2 or TRBV6-3 to TRBJ2-5, with TRBD2 matching 7 bases. Germline V gene data show CDR1 as MNHEY and CDR2 as SVGEGT. V lost 5 bases and J lost 5; bases outside the gene matches: 8. This CDR3 contains 14 residues. CDR3 sequence: CASSRTSRGETQYF. The DNA for the CDR3 is TGTGCCAGCAGTCGGACTAGTCGTGGCGAGACCCAGTACTTC.

The chain has TRBV29-1 and TRBJ1-4; possible D gene TRBD1, 5 bases. CDR1 is SQVTM and CDR2 is ANQGSEA in the germline V gene. V was shortened by 4 bases and J by 8 bases, with 14 bases between the two germline ends. The CDR3 length is 13 residues. The CDR3 is CSVGRGGDEKLFF. CDR3 nucleotides: TGCAGCGTTGGGCGGGGCGGGGACGAAAAACTGTTTTTT. The variable domain in full, completed from reference TRBV29-1 and TRBJ1-4, reads SAVISQKPSRDICQRGTSLTIQCQVDSQVTMMFWYRQQPGQSLTLIATANQGSEATYESGFVIDKFPISRPNLTFSTLTVSNMSPEDSSIYLCSVGRGGDEKLFFGSGTQLSVL.

The chain carries TRBV19 and TRBJ2-7; 8 bases fit TRBD1. From germline, CDR1 is LNHDA and CDR2 SQIVND (reference sequence). V was clipped by 5 bases and J by 4 bases; unmatched bases: 4. This CDR3 comprises 13 residues. CDR3 amino acids: CASSFGQGYEQYF. CDR3 in DNA: TGTGCCAGTAGTTTCGGACAGGGATACGAGCAGTACTTC.

The chain recombines TRBV5-1 with TRBJ2-7, with 10 bases matching TRBD2. The V and J ends lost 0 bases and 2 bases, in that order; junction bases with no gene match: 2. Germline V gene data show CDR1 as SGHRS and CDR2 as YFSETQ. The CDR3 contains 15 residues. The CDR3 DNA reads as TGCGCCAGCAGCTTGGATAGCGGGAGGACCTACGAGCAGTACTTC. It translates to CASSLDSGRTYEQYF.

The CDR3 DNA follows: TGTGCCAGCAGCGTAGCGCTAGCGGACTACGAGCAGTACTTC. This gives the protein CASSVALADYEQYF. J is TRBJ2-7 and V is TRBV9; 7 bases fit TRBD2. Germline CDR1 reads SGDLS; CDR2 reads YYNGEE. The CDR3 spans 14 residues. Trimming cost V 0 bases and J 3 bases; bases outside gene matches: 3.

The V call is TRBV7-3, the J call TRBJ2-5; the match to TRBD2 covers 8 bases. The CDR3 spans 14 residues. Germline lookup yields CDR1 SGHTA and CDR2 FQGTGA. V was pared by 4 bases and J by 7 bases, with 8 bases of the junction left unmatched. The CDR3 loop reads CASSSRAGVGTQYF. DNA of the CDR3: TGTGCCAGCAGCTCTCGAGCGGGAGTTGGGACCCAGTACTTC.

This clone was picked up one time. J is TRBJ1-2 and V is TRBV7-2, with D hard to call. Germline CDR1 is SGHTA and CDR2 is FQGNSA. Trimming took off 1 base at V and 6 bases at J, with 9 bases between the two ends. This CDR3 region has 13 residues. CDR3 sequence: CASSLGGGDGYTF. The CDR3 region has the DNA TGTGCCAGCAGCTTAGGAGGCGGGGATGGCTACACCTTC.

Written as DNA, the CDR3 is TGTGCCATCAGTGAGGCGGGACTGTCCTACGAGCAGTACTTC. Its protein is CAISEAGLSYEQYF. The rearrangement joins TRBV10-3 to TRBJ2-7; D might be TRBD2 (6 bases). This CDR3 contains 14 residues. Per the germline V gene, CDR1 is ENHRY and CDR2 is SYGVKD. Trimming removed 2 bases from V and 1 base from J, with 9 bases in between.

V and J are TRBV7-6 and TRBJ1-1; D not resolved. The CDR3 loop spans 14 amino acids. CDR1 and CDR2 from the germline V gene are SGHVS and FNYEAQ. Between the trimmed V and J ends, which lost 1 base and 5 bases, there was a span of 11 bases. CDR3 DNA sequence: TGTGCCAGCAGCTTAGTCGGAGCGGGGACTGAAGCTTTCTTT. It is translated as CASSLVGAGTEAFF.

The rearrangement links TRBV28 to TRBJ2-1; the match to TRBD1 covers 10 bases. Trimming took 3 bases from V and 2 from J; bases not matched to a gene: 4. Per germline, CDR1 MDHEN and CDR2 SYDVKM. This CDR3 has 16 amino acids. DNA of the CDR3: TGTGCCAGCAGTTTCCGGACAGGGGGGACCTACAATGAGCAGTTCTTC. Translated, it gives CASSFRTGGTYNEQFF.

V and J are TRBV11-2 and TRBJ1-3, with a weak D call TRBD1 (5 bases). This CDR3 has 14 amino acids. Trimming cost V 5 bases and J 2 bases, with 10 bases left between them. Germline V gene lookup returns CDR1 SGHAT and CDR2 FQNNGV. CDR3 amino acids: CASSTQQAGNTIYF. The CDR3 nucleotides read TGTGCCAGCAGCACACAACAGGCTGGAAACACCATATATTTT.

The chain employs TRBV5-4 and TRBJ1-2; D unclear. Looked up from germline, CDR1 is SGHNT and CDR2 is YYREEE (reference sequence). This CDR3 is built from 14 residues. V lost 4 bases to trimming and J lost 4 bases, with 14 bases between them. The CDR3: CASSASILLYGYTF. CDR3 DNA: TGTGCCAGCAGCGCCTCGATACTACTCTATGGCTACACCTTC.

The table lists this clone with a few counts. V and J are TRBV27 and TRBJ1-2; 7 bases align to TRBD1. CDR3 length: 14 amino acids. Germline assignment: CDR1 MNHEY and CDR2 SMNVEV (reference sequence). Unmatched junction bases numbered 7, after V lost 8 bases and J lost 1 base. The CDR3 nucleotides are TGTGCCAGCGCTGACAGGGCGGGTAACTATGGCTACACCTTC. Protein: CASADRAGNYGYTF.